The 2 T cell receptor beta chains in this list originate from one sample, sequenced in a study of vaccination and CD4 T cells after COVID-19. These receptors are not linked to any known antigen. An Oncomine TCR Beta short-read assay was used to sequence the DNA from cultured CD4+ T cells. TCRdb recomputed calls from the PCR reads with MiXCR, one row per CDR3 protein. Seen here are 2,500 to 3,000 distinct CDR3 sequences, approximately 40% observed once, and the top ten hold around 40%. Stated treatment: approximately 11-day PBMC culture with coronavirus spike peptide pools or control peptides (ViraFEST assay). CD4+ T cells that came from the unexposed donor were collected before the COVID-19 pandemic (2011-2018). The source material was CD4+ T cells from blood, cultured in vitro. These receptors were taken from a human donor in good health.

The CDR3 nucleotides read TGTGCCAGCAGCTTAGTAAGCGGGTACTTTGGTGATACGCAGTATTTT. Translated, it gives CASSLVSGYFGDTQYF. This sequence joins TRBV7-9 and TRBJ2-3; D is possibly TRBD2 (6 bases). Germline V CDR1 and CDR2: SEHNR, FQNEAQ (reference sequence). V lost 1 base, J lost 6 bases, and 17 bases lay in between. The CDR3 extends over 16 amino acids.

The chain employs TRBV19 and TRBJ2-1; TRBD2 matches at 13 bases. The length of the CDR3 is 19 residues. After removal of 5 bases from V and 0 bases from J, the junction contained 10 bases not matched to a gene. Germline V gene sequence: CDR1 LNHDA, CDR2 SQIVND (reference sequence). The chain's CDR3 is CASSSPGLAGPSSYNEQFF. DNA for the CDR3: TGTGCCAGTAGTTCACCGGGACTAGCGGGACCCAGCTCCTACAATGAGCAGTTCTTC.